This is a list of T cell receptor beta chains from one sample in a study of shared clonotypes between healthy human individuals. Only in-frame clones appear in the TCRdb table, and some are missing; sequencing was by immunoSEQ multiplex PCR. The data show over a million clones, 75% to 80% seen once. Sequencing used memory CD4+ T cells from PBMCs. Every receptor here comes from a man between 18 and 35 years old in good health. Some clones in this sample may be carry-over from other donors' samples. The CDR3 runs from the conserved cysteine through the conserved F or W. A D gene is named only where the DNA matches it firmly. Rows give clone size only sometimes, using once, few, many, or a class for an expanded clone.

D gene,clone size,V gene,CDR3 length,J gene,CDR3 DNA,CDR3 protein
-,-,TRBV2,12,TRBJ2-7,TGTGCCAGCTCCGGGCAGGGGTACGAGCAGTACTTC,CASSGQGYEQYF
-,-,TRBV9,15,TRBJ2-7,TGTGCCAGCAGCGTAGATCCGGGAAGTGCCTACGAGCAGTACTTC,CASSVDPGSAYEQYF
TRBD1,-,TRBV11-1,14,TRBJ2-7,TGTGCCAGCAGCAAGTCGGGACAGGGGACCGAGCAGTACTTC,CASSKSGQGTEQYF
-,-,TRBV5-1,14,TRBJ1-3,TGCGCCAGCAGCATGGACGGCTCTGGAAACACCATATATTTT,CASSMDGSGNTIYF
-,-,TRBV27,13,TRBJ2-7,TGTGCCAGCAGTCTCCAGGGTTCCCACGAGCAGTACTTC,CASSLQGSHEQYF
TRBD1,many,TRBV6-1,14,TRBJ2-7,TGTGCCACCAAACCAGACAGGGCCACCTACGAGCAGTACTTC,CATKPDRATYEQYF
TRBD1,-,TRBV7-9,14,TRBJ1-4,TGTGCCAGCAGCCGGGGACAGACTAATGAAAAACTGTTTTTT,CASSRGQTNEKLFF
TRBD1,-,TRBV5-1,15,TRBJ2-3,TGCGCCAGCAGCCCCCGACAGGGTAACACAGATACGCAGTATTTT,CASSPRQGNTDTQYF
TRBD1,once,TRBV7-2,15,TRBJ2-1,TGTGCCAGCAGCTTAGGACAGGGCTCCTACAATGAGCAGTTCTTC,CASSLGQGSYNEQFF
-,few,TRBV6-6,12,TRBJ1-1,TGTGCCAGCACCACGGTTACTACTGAAGCTTTCTTT,CASTTVTTEAFF
TRBD1,-,TRBV7-9,15,TRBJ1-2,TGTGCCAGCAGCTTACCCGGACAGGGAATCGGTGGCTACACCTTC,CASSLPGQGIGGYTF
-,-,TRBV28,14,TRBJ1-2,TGTGCCAGCAGTTTAGTAGGGCATGCCGATGGCTACACCTTC,CASSLVGHADGYTF
-,few,TRBV29-1,11,TRBJ2-7,TGCAGCGACGACAGGCCCTACGAGCAGTACTTC,CSDDRPYEQYF
-,-,TRBV21-1,18,TRBJ2-3,TGTGCCAGCAGCAAAGCGGGAGTCGGGGTACGGTCGACAGATACGCAGTATTTT,CASSKAGVGVRSTDTQYF
TRBD2,few,TRBV4-1,16,TRBJ2-6,TGCGCCAGCAGCCAAGTTCGGGGGGCTGGGGCCAACGTCCTGACTTTC,CASSQVRGAGANVLTF
TRBD2,few,TRBV7-9,18,TRBJ2-1,TGTGCCAGCAGTCCGATACGGTTGAGCGGGAGTAGGTACAATGAGCAGTTCTTC,CASSPIRLSGSRYNEQFF
TRBD2,-,TRBV28,14,TRBJ2-7,TGTGCCAGCAGTCGGCTAGCGGGAGTCTACGAGCAGTACTTC,CASSRLAGVYEQYF
-,-,TRBV23-1,15,TRBJ2-4,TGCGCCAGCAGTCAAATCCCGTTGCCCAAAAACATTCAGTACTTC,CASSQIPLPKNIQYF
TRBD1,-,TRBV25-1,13,TRBJ1-1,TGTGCCAGCAGGAGGGGGCGTGAATCTGAAGCTTTCTTT,CASRRGRESEAFF
-,-,TRBV5-6,13,TRBJ1-2,TGTGCCAGCAGCTTGGTGGCCTCCTATGGCTACACCTTC,CASSLVASYGYTF
-,-,TRBV7-2,14,TRBJ2-3,TGTGCCAGCAGCTTAAGCCGGGACACAGATACGCAGTATTTT,CASSLSRDTDTQYF
-,-,TRBV19,15,TRBJ2-1,TGTGCCAGTAGGGGGGCGGGTTGGTCCTACAATGAGCAGTTCTTC,CASRGAGWSYNEQFF